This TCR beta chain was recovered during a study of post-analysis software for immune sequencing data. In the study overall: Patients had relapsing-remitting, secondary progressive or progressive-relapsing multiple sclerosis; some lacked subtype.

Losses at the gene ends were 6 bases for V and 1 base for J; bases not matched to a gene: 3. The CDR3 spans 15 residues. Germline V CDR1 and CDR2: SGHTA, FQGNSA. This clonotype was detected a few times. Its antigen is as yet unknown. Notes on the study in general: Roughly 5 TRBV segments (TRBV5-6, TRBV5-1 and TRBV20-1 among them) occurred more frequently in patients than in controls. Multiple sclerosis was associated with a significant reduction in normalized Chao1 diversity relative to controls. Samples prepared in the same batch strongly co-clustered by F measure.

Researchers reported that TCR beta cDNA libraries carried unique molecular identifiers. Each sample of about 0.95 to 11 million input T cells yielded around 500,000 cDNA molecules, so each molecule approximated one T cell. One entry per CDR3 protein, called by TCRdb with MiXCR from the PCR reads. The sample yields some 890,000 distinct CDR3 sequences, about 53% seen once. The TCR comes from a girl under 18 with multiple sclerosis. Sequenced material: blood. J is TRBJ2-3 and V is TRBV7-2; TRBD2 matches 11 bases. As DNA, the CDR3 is TGTGCCAGCAGACTTAGCGGGGGGGGCACAGATACGCAGTATTTT. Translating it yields CASRLSGGGTDTQYF.